The present T cell receptor (beta chain) was sequenced within a study of blood T cell repertoires in COVID-19. Original data processing: Reference gene primer amplification yielded estimated nucleated cell counts. The data were produced by immunoSEQ multiplex PCR, yet TCRdb's version contains in-frame clones alone and is incomplete. D and trimming were read from the DNA, whereas the V and J calls and clone size are those reported in that table. The repertoire holds under 350,000 clones, with about 89% as singletons. The V gene's germline CDR1 is DFQATT and CDR2 SNEGSKA (reference sequence). V dropped 3 bases and J dropped 3 bases, with 18 bases sitting between them. This CDR3 region has 16 residues.

This clonotype was sampled from a young woman who had recovered from COVID-19. The chain carries TRBV20-1 and TRBJ2-1; perhaps TRBD1 as D (5 bases). The sample taken for sequencing was PBMCs or T cells enriched from blood (not recorded which). The CDR3 DNA follows: TGCAGTGCTAGTAAGGCAGAAGGGGTAAACTACAATGAGCAGTTCTTC. Translation gives CSASKAEGVNYNEQFF.